The entry that follows covers one TCR beta chain sequence. The antigen it recognizes is unknown. Per-base qualities were not stored, and no clone one base away is much larger. The germline V gene encodes CDR1 MGHRA and CDR2 YSYEKL. Including the terminal cysteine and phenylalanine, the CDR3 comprises 14 residues. Left in the record is the CDR3 DNA by itself, 42 bases read in frame from the first base. V loses 3 bases at its end and J loses 3 bases; junction bases beyond the gene matches: 5. The data originate from a study of cytomegalovirus exposure and HLA in healthy donors (dated by TCRdb to between 2016 and 2019). For the study in its entirety: An earlier analysis of roughly 500 of the donors reported approximately 280 Gb of sequence data and about 120 million unique TCR beta sequences obtained from about 180 million T cells. Rather than using new phenotypic data, the later analysis identified candidate immune exposures from TCR beta sequences and from how often those sequences occurred across donors. Roughly five DR-DQ haplotypes were treated as single units for association and clustering because of strong linkage in the cohort. Of the 300 to 450 genotyped donors, about 84% fell in the genetic ancestry cluster associated with self-reported Caucasian donors. Using immunosequencing, the study profiled T cell repertoires from 500 to 800 subjects and related those repertoires to cytomegalovirus serostatus. Besides the first cohort of 550 to 750 subjects, a separate validation cohort made up of 120 different subjects was used. To predict cytomegalovirus infection status, the study brought together high-throughput TCR immunosequencing, statistical association of individual TCRs with disease status, and machine learning. In a later genetic analysis, genome-wide SNP genotypes for about 65% of the roughly 700 donors were used, and that subset was treated as a discovery cohort. Donor age, sex, ethnicity and CMV serostatus were compiled together with the repertoire data. HLA typing covered class I and class II loci at four-digit resolution. An earlier analysis of a few hundred of the donors applied high-throughput TCR beta sequencing to assess whether each TCR beta V gene segment acted as functional or pseudogenic. The study aimed to test whether signatures of past pathogen exposure could be identified by cataloging public T cell receptors. Around 330 gigabases of sequencing data and roughly 81 million unique TCR sequences made up an early release that covered some 640 HLA-typed donors. Among some 400 genotyped donors of the cohort, an average of approximately 240,000 unique TCR beta nucleotide sequences were sequenced per donor, around a sixth of them non-productive. Typing coverage varied by locus: roughly 620-640 donors for A, B, C, DRB1 and DQB1; 522 for DQA1; approximately 570 for DPA1; roughly 450 for DPB1. To study patterns of TCR occurrence, a later analysis re-analyzed previously published TCR beta repertoires from 700 or so donors and added high-resolution HLA genotyping. Every repertoire in the discovery cohort had been generated on one and the same sequencing platform. Overall study outcomes, separate from this receptor: The authors suggested that the approach could potentially be generalized to other disease states and immunological phenotypes. Linkage disequilibrium might explain the correlated functional status among segregating V segments, but an unknown experimental factor could not be ruled out. The only immune exposure information available for the cohort was CMV serostatus. At a false discovery rate of 0.05, a later analysis linked around 17,000 TCR beta sequences to specific HLA alleles. In this cohort, only TCR beta chains were sequenced, and detectable features were limited by the absence of alpha or paired-chain data. In a later analysis, the rate of TCR association differed among HLA loci, with DRB1 alleles having the most associated TCRs and HLA-C alleles having the fewest. The 87-base-pair reads could not distinguish some IMGT-functional V segments, including TRBV6-2 and TRBV6-3, so those segments were excluded. An association between a missense DCLRE1C variant and V-gene and J-gene trimming of TCR beta chains was found in a later genetic analysis and replicated in an independent cohort. Because HLA typing was unavailable for some donors at each locus, only the typed subset was used in association tests. A further reported finding was that TCR beta sequences accurately predicted the HLA-A and HLA-B alleles for most subjects in the first cohort. A cluster of highly shared sequence variants was judged likely to represent a technical artifact of the sequencing pipeline. While some public TCRs were present in many individuals, most TCR sequences turned up only very rarely across donors. An earlier analysis of several hundred of the donors showed that most TCR beta V segments appeared in productive rearrangements either about 87% or about 30% of the time, which broadly matched IMGT annotations. The classifier was reported to diagnose cytomegalovirus status with high specificity and sensitivity in both the original cohort and the validation cohort. Most CMV-associated TCR beta chains appeared to be HLA-restricted in a later analysis, and the HLA associations seemed to be driven largely by CMV exposure. Because counts were too low, some 16 rarely observed V segments, including chromosome 9 orphons, were excluded from the earlier analysis of several hundred of the donors. When HLA alleles, especially DR and DQ, strongly co-occurred, TCR associations were difficult to assign to individual alleles. A later analysis reported that several top co-occurrence clusters appeared linked to parvovirus B19, influenza, CMV and Epstein-Barr virus. A later analysis found that HLA-associated TCR beta chains were more clonally expanded and had lower generation probabilities than equally common non-associated chains. In vitro tests confirmed that three of the cytomegalovirus-associated TCR beta chains recognize cytomegalovirus antigens. A total of 164 TCR beta chains were listed by the study as associated with cytomegalovirus. A later genetic analysis reported fewer N-insertions in productive TCRs among donors in an Asian-associated ancestry cluster than the approximately 700-donor mean. Sequencing depth was assumed to be roughly uniform across donors in the presence/absence analyses, though that assumption may not hold.

The cohort comprised some 730 healthy bone marrow donors. At the time of sampling, all cohort members were nominally healthy, though unrecorded immune exposures were likely present. The donor was CMV seronegative and was included in the group of hundreds of seronegative cohort members. A peripheral blood sample was collected from each donor, and TCR beta sequencing was performed on peripheral blood mononuclear cells. The Qiagen DNeasy Blood Extraction Kit was used to extract genomic DNA from the blood cell samples. The method behind the library was the immunoSEQ multiplex PCR assay. A mixture of 60 forward primers for TCR Vbeta segments and 13 reverse primers for TCR Jbeta segments was used in the multiplex PCR. The CDR3 region of rearranged TCR beta genes was amplified from genomic DNA by a multiplex PCR assay. On the Illumina HiSeq System, the amplified TCR beta libraries were sequenced as 87-base-pair reads. The published analysis was carried out like this. A later analysis tallied tens of millions of unique TCR beta chains across the 650 to 750 repertoires, and around 9.9 million of those chains were shared by two or more donors. To remove PCR and sequencing errors, raw reads were error-corrected and collapsed into unique sequences using a nearest-neighbor algorithm that merged closely related sequences. Alignment of CDR3 sequences to IMGT reference sequences was used to assign V, D and J gene segments. For a sequence to be retained, at least a six-nucleotide match to both a V gene segment and a J gene segment was required. A rearrangement was called productive if the CDR3 had no stop codons and remained in frame with V and J, and every other rearrangement was called non-productive. Following IMGT convention, CDR3 was defined as the stretch from the second conserved V-encoded cysteine to the conserved J-encoded phenylalanine. Sequences without an unambiguous match to a single V gene segment were excluded from the earlier analysis of about 600 of the donors. An earlier analysis of a few hundred of the donors called V segments functional above 56.7% productive rearrangements and segregating when the between-donor standard deviation exceeded 5%. To diagnose cytomegalovirus status from the catalog of TCR beta chain sequences, a statistical classification framework was built. A later analysis assigned V and J genes by comparing TCR nucleotide sequences with IMGT/GENE-DB human TR gene sequences. A later analysis assigned CDR3 sequences and most-parsimonious VDJ recombination scenarios with the TCRdist pipeline. In a later analysis, each TCR beta chain was defined by its CDR3 amino acid sequence together with its V-gene family, and reads lacking a unique V-gene family were excluded. To address suspected cross-contamination and a sequencing artifact, a later analysis removed several hundred highly shared, low-generation-probability nucleotide sequences. In a later analysis, a clonal expansion index for each public chain was calculated from normalized within-repertoire ranks of inferred template counts. In a later analysis, generation probabilities were computed with a VDJ recombination model fitted to out-of-frame rearrangements, and the resulting probabilities were checked against IGoR. Hypergeometric tests were used in a later analysis to score TCR-TCR, TCR-HLA and TCR-CMV co-occurrence, with a repertoire-size bias correction applied to the TCR pairs. A later analysis estimated false discovery rates by permuting HLA or CMV assignments 20 times. A later analysis grouped co-occurring TCRs with DBSCAN, adding TCRdist sequence similarity when clustering within HLA-allele-positive subsets. Repertoires with fewer than 30,000 or more than 120,000 public chains, plus five repertoires with anomalous nucleotide sharing, were excluded from co-occurrence clustering. As stored in TCRdb, this immuneACCESS dataset retains in-frame rearrangements with V and J assigned. A fraction of the clones does not appear; measured against another copy, unresolved V genes explain less than half of the discrepancy, and the remainder lacks a known reason. Clone size and the V and J calls come from that table; the DNA yielded D and trimming. Counted in this sample were roughly 170,000 clones; approximately 84% of them appeared once. The leading ten clones occupy more than 0.85% of the sample.

The material sequenced was PBMCs. This TCR was sampled from a man aged 30 to 39 in good health and CMV-seronegative. The receptor chain draws on TRBV4-1 and TRBJ2-7, and 7 bases in between align with TRBD2. The CDR3: CASSQKWGGYEQYF. In nucleotides, the sequence is TGCGCCAGCAGCCAGAAGTGGGGGGGCTACGAGCAGTACTTC.